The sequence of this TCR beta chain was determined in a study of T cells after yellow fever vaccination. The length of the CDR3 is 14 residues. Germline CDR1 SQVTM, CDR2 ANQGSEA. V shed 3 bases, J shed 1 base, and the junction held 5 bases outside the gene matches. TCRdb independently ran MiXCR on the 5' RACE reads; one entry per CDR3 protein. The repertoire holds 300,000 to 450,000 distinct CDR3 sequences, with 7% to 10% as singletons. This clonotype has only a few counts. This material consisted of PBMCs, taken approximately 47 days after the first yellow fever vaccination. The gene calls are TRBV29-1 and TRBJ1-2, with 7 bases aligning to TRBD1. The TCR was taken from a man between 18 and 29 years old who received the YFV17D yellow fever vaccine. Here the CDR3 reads CSVDEGAGNYGYTF. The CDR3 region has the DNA TGCAGCGTTGATGAGGGGGCCGGTAACTATGGCTACACCTTC.